The 27 T cell receptor beta chains listed next were all sequenced from one sample in a study of T cell responses to AZD1222 COVID-19 vaccine (dated by TCRdb to the early 2020s). Library preparation employed the immunoSEQ multiplex PCR assay. TCRdb carries this immuneACCESS record with in-frame sequences only. Its versions omit some clonotypes, under half of them owing to an unresolved V gene in the studies checked, with the rest unexplained. The sample table holds fewer than 40,000 clones, of which 80% to 90% were seen once. The ten biggest clones cover roughly a quarter of the sample. The time point label, as the study defines it: about 28 days (+/-7) after the second vaccine dose. In light of the paper, this sample's treatment or condition label describes: meningococcal conjugate vaccine given as trial control. Source: peripheral blood, taken 28 days after the second dose of the MenACWY control vaccine. All receptors come from an adult who received the MenACWY meningococcal vaccine as a control.

The count of this clone is one. The rearrangement joins TRBV6-5 to TRBJ1-2; D might be TRBD1 (5 bases). Looked up from germline, CDR1 is MNHEY and CDR2 is SVGAGI. The CDR3 contains 12 residues. V gave up 11 bases and J gave up 4 bases, with 14 bases separating them. The CDR3 loop reads CAARAELYGYTF. In nucleotides, the CDR3 is TGTGCCGCCAGGGCAGAGCTCTATGGCTACACCTTC.

This chain connects TRBV28 to TRBJ2-5; no definite D call. This CDR3 spans 14 amino acids. V was cut by 5 bases and J by 3 bases, with 13 bases left in between. Germline V gene data show CDR1 as MDHEN and CDR2 as SYDVKM. The CDR3 sequence: CASSPFPGKETQYF. CDR3 DNA sequence: TGTGCCAGCAGTCCATTCCCGGGCAAAGAGACCCAGTACTTC.

Here the CDR3 reads CASSLAGVRLYNEQFF. CDR3 coding DNA: TGTGCCAGCAGCCTTGCAGGGGTGAGGCTATACAATGAGCAGTTCTTC. J is TRBJ2-1 and V is TRBV6-2 or TRBV6-3; D may be TRBD1 (6 bases). Trimming removed 6 bases at V and 4 bases at J, with 19 bases between. Germline-derived CDR1 and CDR2 are MNHEY and SVGEGT. There are 16 residues in the CDR3.

The chain uses TRBV20-1 and TRBJ2-7, with D tentatively TRBD1 or TRBD2 (5 bases each). Trimming removed 5 bases from V and 7 bases from J, with 12 bases in between. CDR3 length: 11 residues. Germline V gene sequence: CDR1 DFQATT, CDR2 SNEGSKA (reference sequence). The CDR3 DNA reads TGCAGTGCTTCCGGGGACCGGGAGCAGTACTTC. Amino acids: CSASGDREQYF.

The chain has TRBV7-6 and TRBJ2-1, with D perhaps given as TRBD1 or TRBD2 (5 bases each). The V end was cut by 2 bases, the J end by 4 bases, with 18 bases between. The length of the CDR3 is 17 residues. CDR1 is SGHVS and CDR2 is FNYEAQ in the germline V gene. In nucleotides, the CDR3 is TGTGCCAGCAGCTTACGGTCTAGGGGAGTGAGGTACAATGAGCAGTTCTTC. Translating it yields CASSLRSRGVRYNEQFF.

The V call is TRBV5-1, the J call TRBJ2-2; 8 bases agree with TRBD2. Germline V gene data show CDR1 as SGHRS and CDR2 as YFSETQ. The CDR3 runs to 16 residues. V lost 0 bases and J lost 3; bases outside the gene matches: 4. CDR3: CASSLVLAGDTGELFF. For the CDR3, the DNA is TGCGCCAGCAGCTTGGTTCTAGCGGGCGACACCGGGGAGCTGTTTTTT.

This clone was observed a handful of times. This chain links TRBV24-1 with TRBJ2-3; D is undetermined. Trimming pared 4 bases from V and 1 base from J, leaving 14 bases between. This CDR3 spans 16 amino acids. Germline CDR1 is KGHDR and CDR2 is SFDVKD. CDR3 DNA sequence: TGTGCCACCAGTGAGGATGCGTCTAAGGGCACAGATACGCAGTATTTT. Protein sequence: CATSEDASKGTDTQYF.

V gene TRBV7-9 combines with J gene TRBJ2-7, with 10 bases that match TRBD2. V gave up 1 base and J gave up 0 bases; unmatched junction bases: 3. The germline gives CDR1 SEHNR, CDR2 FQNEAQ (reference sequence). The CDR3 is 16 residues long. This CDR3 is CASSLVLAGDSYEQYF. CDR3 bases: TGTGCCAGCAGCTTAGTGCTAGCGGGAGACTCCTACGAGCAGTACTTC.

This rearrangement joins TRBV5-5 to TRBJ2-5, with a weak D call TRBD1 (6 bases). The CDR3 consists of 14 residues. Trimming cost V 4 bases and J 8 bases, with 18 bases left between them. CDR1 and CDR2 (germline): SGHKS, YYEKEE (reference sequence). CDR3 loop: CASSQDGRRGTQYF. CDR3 bases: TGTGCCAGCAGCCAGGATGGCCGCAGGGGTACCCAGTACTTC.

The V gene is TRBV24-1, the J gene TRBJ2-5, with D possibly being TRBD1 (5 bases). The CDR3 length is 14 residues. CDR1 is KGHDR and CDR2 is SFDVKD in the germline V gene. V was shortened by 4 bases and J by 0 bases, with 8 bases between the two germline ends. The CDR3 is CATSEAGYQETQYF. The CDR3 DNA sequence: TGTGCCACCAGTGAAGCAGGGTACCAAGAGACCCAGTACTTC.

CDR3 coding DNA: TGTGCCAGCAGCTTAGTGAAATCCCGGGGCACTGAAGCTTTCTTT. Translated: CASSLVKSRGTEAFF. The V call is TRBV9, the J call TRBJ1-1; D remains ambiguous. The CDR3 has 15 amino acids. Germline lookup yields CDR1 SGDLS and CDR2 YYNGEE. V was clipped by 4 bases and J by 4 bases, with 17 bases between them.

The CDR3 DNA sequence: TGTGCCAGCAGTTTAGGTCCGTGGAATTCACCCCTCCACTTT. Amino acids: CASSLGPWNSPLHF. The rearrangement joins TRBV28 to TRBJ1-6; D ambiguous. CDR1 is MDHEN and CDR2 is SYDVKM in the germline V gene. The CDR3 consists of 14 residues. Between the trimmed V and J ends, which lost 2 bases and 7 bases, there was a span of 9 bases. Full variable domain (remainder filled in from reference TRBV28 and TRBJ1-6): DVKVTQSSRYLVKRTGEKVFLECVQDMDHENMFWYRQDPGLGLRLIYFSYDVKMKEKGDIPEGYSVSREKKERFSLILESASTNQTSMYLCASSLGPWNSPLHFGNGTRLTVT.

The V gene is TRBV5-1, the J gene TRBJ2-1; possible D gene TRBD2, 6 bases. Germline CDR1 reads SGHRS; CDR2 reads YFSETQ. This CDR3 is built from 12 residues. V lost 4 bases and J 7 bases, leaving 9 bases between the germline ends. CDR3 DNA sequence: TGCGCCAGCAGCCGGGACTTGAATGAGCAGTTCTTC. This codes for CASSRDLNEQFF.

This chain uses TRBV11-2 with TRBJ1-6; D gene uncertain. This CDR3 region has 14 residues. Germline CDR1 and CDR2: SGHAT and FQNNGV. V gave up 5 bases and J gave up 7 bases, with 12 bases separating them. For the CDR3, the DNA is TGTGCCAGCAGCAAAGAATACGACAATTCACCCCTCCACTTT. Residues: CASSKEYDNSPLHF.

The chain employs TRBV27 and TRBJ2-3; weak D call: TRBD2 (5 bases). Germline V gives CDR1 MNHEY, CDR2 SMNVEV (reference sequence). Between the trimmed V and J ends, which lost 6 bases and 0 bases, there was a span of 13 bases. CDR3 size: 15 residues. DNA for the CDR3: TGTGCCAGCAGCCTCCTAAGGACTAGCACAGATACGCAGTATTTT. Amino acids: CASSLLRTSTDTQYF.

This clone showed up just once. This chain joins TRBV5-4 and TRBJ2-3, with a tentative D call TRBD1 (5 bases). CDR3 length equals 16 residues. Germline V lookup: CDR1 SGHNT, CDR2 YYREEE (reference sequence). Trimming left V 0 bases short and J 4 bases short, with 15 bases between. The CDR3 DNA reads TGTGCCAGCAGCTTGGTAAAGGGGCGGTTCGCAGATACGCAGTATTTT. Its translation is CASSLVKGRFADTQYF.

This chain links TRBV9 with TRBJ2-7; D may be TRBD1 (6 bases). The germline gives CDR1 SGDLS, CDR2 YYNGEE. The CDR3 totals 15 residues. V shed 4 bases and J shed 2 bases, with 16 bases lying between them. CDR3 nucleotide sequence: TGTGCCAGCAGCCCCCAACCAGGGGTGGCCTACGAGCAGTACTTC. Amino acids: CASSPQPGVAYEQYF.

J is TRBJ1-4 and V is TRBV28; 7 bases match TRBD1. This CDR3 spans 14 amino acids. CDR1 MDHEN and CDR2 SYDVKM come from the germline V gene. Trimming cost V 6 bases and J 4 bases; bases outside gene matches: 5. CDR3 amino acids: CASSSGGSNEKLFF. The CDR3 nucleotides are TGTGCCAGCAGCTCAGGGGGGAGTAATGAAAAACTGTTTTTT.

The chain has TRBV27 and TRBJ2-1; D gene unclear. There are 14 residues in the CDR3. Germline CDR1 reads MNHEY; CDR2 reads SMNVEV (reference sequence). The V end was cut by 4 bases, the J end by 5 bases, with 12 bases between. The CDR3 reads CASSWAARHNEQFF. As DNA, the CDR3 is TGTGCCAGCAGTTGGGCTGCTCGGCACAATGAGCAGTTCTTC.

V is TRBV28 and J is TRBJ2-1, with a tentative D call TRBD2 (6 bases). This CDR3 is 16 amino acids long. Germline CDR1 MDHEN, CDR2 SYDVKM. Trimming took 0 bases from V and 0 from J, leaving 9 bases between them. In DNA, the CDR3 is TGTGCCAGCAGTTTATGGGACTACAGCTCCTACAATGAGCAGTTCTTC. It yields the protein CASSLWDYSSYNEQFF.

This clone was picked up one time. This chain uses TRBV28 with TRBJ2-7; 8 bases fit TRBD2. The CDR3 runs 14 residues. Germline trimming cut 4 bases from V and 3 bases from J; bases unmatched to any gene: 5. Germline V CDR1 and CDR2: MDHEN, SYDVKM. As DNA, the CDR3 is TGTGCCAGCAGTTCCGGGACTAGTGGCTACGAGCAGTACTTC. Translation gives CASSSGTSGYEQYF.

The chain carries TRBV18 and TRBJ2-1; TRBD1 agrees at 11 bases. From germline, CDR1 is KGHSH and CDR2 LQKENI. J gave up 10 bases and V 0 bases, and 5 bases lay outside the gene matches. The CDR3 runs 15 residues. CDR3 sequence reads: CASSPPGQGGLEQFF. In DNA, the CDR3 is TGTGCCAGCTCACCACCGGGACAGGGGGGCCTAGAGCAGTTCTTC.

The chain is built from TRBV12-3 or TRBV12-4 and TRBJ2-7; TRBD1 matches at 9 bases. V lost 6 bases to trimming and J lost 5 bases; unmatched junction nucleotides: 5. The CDR3 runs 13 residues. The CDR3, as DNA: TGTGCCAGCAGCCGGAGGGACAGGGACGAGCAGTACTTC. Residues: CASSRRDRDEQYF.

The rearrangement links TRBV4-1 to TRBJ1-5, with D hard to call. Trimming stripped 1 base from V and 4 bases from J, with 11 bases between. There are 15 residues in the CDR3. From germline, CDR1 is MGHRA and CDR2 YSYEKL. For the CDR3, the DNA is TGCGCCAGCAGCCAAGGGGGTCGAAAAAATCAGCCCCAGCATTTT. Translating gives CASSQGGRKNQPQHF.

This rearrangement joins TRBV6-1 to TRBJ1-3; 9 bases line up with TRBD1. V gave up 4 bases and J gave up 2 bases; unmatched junction bases: 6. CDR1 and CDR2 from the germline V gene are MNHNS and SASEGT. The CDR3 totals 16 residues. As DNA, the CDR3 is TGTGCCAGCAGTGCCCCCGGGACAGGGACTGGAAACACCATATATTTT. Translating gives CASSAPGTGTGNTIYF.

J is TRBJ2-7 and V is TRBV25-1, with D perhaps matching TRBD2 (7 bases). Germline values: CDR1 MGHDK, CDR2 SYGVNS. V lost 7 bases to trimming and J lost 2 bases, with 18 bases between them. CDR3 length: 15 residues. The CDR3 here is CASTGGGGLTYEQYF. CDR3 nucleotide sequence: TGTGCCAGCACGGGGGGTGGGGGCCTGACCTACGAGCAGTACTTC.

The chain has TRBV28 and TRBJ1-5; TRBD1 might be the D (6 bases). CDR3 size: 15 residues. V gave up 6 bases and J gave up 3 bases, with 15 bases separating them. Germline loops: CDR1 MDHEN, CDR2 SYDVKM. CDR3 sequence (DNA): TGTGCCAGCAGGGGGGCAGGCCAATTCAATCAGCCCCAGCATTTT. Translated, it gives CASRGAGQFNQPQHF. Looking up the rest from reference TRBV28 and TRBJ1-5 gives the full variable domain: DVKVTQSSRYLVKRTGEKVFLECVQDMDHENMFWYRQDPGLGLRLIYFSYDVKMKEKGDIPEGYSVSREKKERFSLILESASTNQTSMYLCASRGAGQFNQPQHFGDGTRLSIL.